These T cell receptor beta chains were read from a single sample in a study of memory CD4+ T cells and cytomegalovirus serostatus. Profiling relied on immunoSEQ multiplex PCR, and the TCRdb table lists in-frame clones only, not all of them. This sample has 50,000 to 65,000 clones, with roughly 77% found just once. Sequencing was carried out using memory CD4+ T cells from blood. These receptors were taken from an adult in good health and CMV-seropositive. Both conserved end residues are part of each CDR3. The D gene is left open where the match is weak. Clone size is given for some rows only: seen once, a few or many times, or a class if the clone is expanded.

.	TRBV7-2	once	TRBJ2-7	TGTGCCAGCAGCTCGCCGGCCTACGAGCAGTACTTC	CASSSPAYEQYF
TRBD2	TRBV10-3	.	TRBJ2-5	TGTGCCATCTCCGAGCGGGAGGGCCGAGGGTTAAACTTC	CAISEREGRGLNF
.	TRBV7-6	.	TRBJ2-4	TGTGCCAGCAGCTCCAGGACTTACTTTCAGTACTTC	CASSSRTYFQYF
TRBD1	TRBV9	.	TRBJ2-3	TGTGCCAGCAGCGTATCGACAGGGACGACAGATACGCAGTATTTT	CASSVSTGTTDTQYF
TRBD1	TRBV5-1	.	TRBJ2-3	TGCGCCAGCAGCCCCACAGGGGGGACAGATACGCAGTATTTT	CASSPTGGTDTQYF
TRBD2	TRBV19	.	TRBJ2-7	TGTGCCAGTAGGCCGAGACTAGCGGGTGTCTACGAGCAGTACTTC	CASRPRLAGVYEQYF
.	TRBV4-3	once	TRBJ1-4	TGCGCCAGCAGCCAAGATTCCGATAGTCTCGGTGAAAAACTGTTTTTT	CASSQDSDSLGEKLFF
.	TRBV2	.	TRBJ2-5	TGTGCCAGCAGCACCCGGCAGGATCTAAGGGACCAAGAGACCCAGTACTTC	CASSTRQDLRDQETQYF
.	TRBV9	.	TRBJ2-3	TGTGCCAGCAGCGTAGCTTGGGGCAGCACAGATACGCAGTATTTT	CASSVAWGSTDTQYF
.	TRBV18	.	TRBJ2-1	TGTGCCAGCTCACCAGGGGTGGGCTCCTACAATGAGCAGTTCTTC	CASSPGVGSYNEQFF
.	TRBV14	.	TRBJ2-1	TGTGCCAGCAGCCAAGATCTAGGCAGGGGTACCGGGAATGAGCAGTTCTTC	CASSQDLGRGTGNEQFF
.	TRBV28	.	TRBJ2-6	TGTGCCAGCAGCCTCACCTCTGGGGCCAACGTCCTGACTTTC	CASSLTSGANVLTF
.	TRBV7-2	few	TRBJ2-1	TGTGCCAGCACCTTGGGCAGCTACAACAATGAGCAGTTCTTC	CASTLGSYNNEQFF
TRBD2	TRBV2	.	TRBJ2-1	TGTGCCAGCAGGAAGGGACTAAGCGGGGGATTGTATGAGCAGTTCTTC	CASRKGLSGGLYEQFF
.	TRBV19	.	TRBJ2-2	TGTGCCAGTACTAGGCAGGGCTGGGGCACCGGGGAGCTGTTTTTT	CASTRQGWGTGELFF
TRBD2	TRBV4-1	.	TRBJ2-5	TGCGCCAGCAGCCAACTCAACGTAGCGGGAGACGAGACCCAGTACTTC	CASSQLNVAGDETQYF
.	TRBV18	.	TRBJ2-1	TGTGCCAGCTCACCACTGCACGGGAGCGTCTACAATGAGCAGTTCTTC	CASSPLHGSVYNEQFF
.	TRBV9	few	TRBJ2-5	TGTGCCAGCAGCGTCACAGTCGGGCAGGGCGGTGGAGAGACCCAGTACTTC	CASSVTVGQGGGETQYF